What follows are 27 T cell receptor beta chains derived from one specimen sequenced in a study of T cell responses to AZD1222 COVID-19 vaccine. Generated by immunoSEQ multiplex PCR, the TCRdb table keeps only in-frame clones and is missing some. The sample holds some 120,000 clones; 89% are singletons and the top ten take more than 4%. Here the sequenced sample was peripheral blood, taken on day 0 of AZD1222 vaccination. The receptors were sampled from an adult in good health.

The chain links TRBV7-9 to TRBJ2-1; 8 nucleotides align to TRBD1. This CDR3 is 14 amino acids long. After removal of 5 bases from V and 6 bases from J, the junction contained 6 bases not matched to a gene. Germline loops: CDR1 SEHNR, CDR2 FQNEAQ (reference sequence). The CDR3 DNA follows: TGTGCCAGCAGCCTTACAGGGGGGAGCAATGAGCAGTTCTTC. This translates into CASSLTGGSNEQFF.

The chain is built from TRBV30 and TRBJ1-1; D call uncertain. This CDR3 has 12 amino acids. In germline, CDR1 is GTSNPN, CDR2 SVGIG (reference sequence). Trimming removed 5 bases at V and 2 bases at J, with 9 bases between. CDR3 amino acids: CAWGGTNTEAFF. CDR3 bases: TGTGCCTGGGGCGGTACCAACACTGAAGCTTTCTTT.

The chain joins TRBV6-5 to TRBJ2-5; TRBD1 matches at 8 bases. V shed 0 bases and J 3 bases; nucleotides not matched to a gene: 3. The V gene's germline CDR1 is MNHEY and CDR2 SVGAGI. The CDR3 is 15 amino acids. In DNA, the CDR3 is TGTGCCAGCAGTTACTCTGGACAGGGTGAAGAGACCCAGTACTTC. Residues: CASSYSGQGEETQYF.

V usage is TRBV6-6 and J usage is TRBJ1-1; maybe TRBD1 (5 bases). CDR1 is MNHNY and CDR2 is SVGAGI in the germline V gene (reference sequence). The CDR3 is 14 residues long. V lost 0 bases and J lost 2, with 7 bases in between. The DNA of the CDR3 is TGTGCCAGCAGTTACTCCGGGACCAACACTGAAGCTTTCTTT. Amino acids: CASSYSGTNTEAFF.

The rearrangement uses TRBV4-2 and TRBJ2-1, with 7 bases identical to TRBD2. Germline V lookup: CDR1 LGHNA, CDR2 YNFKEQ. This CDR3 has 17 residues. V gave up 0 bases and J gave up 5 bases; unmatched junction bases: 10. The CDR3 here is CASSQDLGGSSNNEQFF. As DNA, the CDR3 is TGTGCCAGCAGCCAAGATCTCGGGGGGTCTTCCAACAATGAGCAGTTCTTC.

The rearrangement uses TRBV7-9 and TRBJ1-3, with TRBD1 as a possible D gene (5 bases). The germline V and J ends were trimmed by 4 bases and 0 bases, with 13 bases remaining between them. CDR1 and CDR2 (germline): SEHNR, FQNEAQ (reference sequence). The CDR3 loop spans 16 amino acids. CDR3 residues: CASSSLWGPSGNTIYF. CDR3 DNA sequence: TGTGCCAGCAGCTCCTTATGGGGCCCCTCTGGAAACACCATATATTTT.

V is TRBV18 and J is TRBJ2-1, with D uncertain. Trimming removed 5 bases from V and 1 base from J, with 12 bases in between. Germline V gene lookup returns CDR1 KGHSH and CDR2 LQKENI. CDR3 length equals 15 residues. The CDR3 loop reads CASSTLLGSYNEQFF. As DNA, the CDR3 is TGTGCCAGCTCAACACTCCTGGGTTCCTACAATGAGCAGTTCTTC.

This chain uses TRBV5-1 with TRBJ1-2; D is unclear. V was pared by 0 bases and J by 4 bases, with 16 bases between. The CDR3 has 16 residues. CDR1 is SGHRS, CDR2 YFSETQ, per germline. The CDR3 sequence: CASSLGREGGGYGYTF. CDR3 in DNA: TGCGCCAGCAGCTTGGGAAGGGAAGGAGGAGGCTATGGCTACACCTTC.

The J gene is TRBJ2-1, the V gene TRBV7-2; 10 nucleotides agree with TRBD2. Losses at the gene ends were 0 bases for V and 10 bases for J; bases not matched to a gene: 15. The CDR3 contains 18 residues. Germline values: CDR1 SGHTA, CDR2 FQGNSA. The DNA for the CDR3 is TGTGCCAGCAGCTTAGCTTTTAGGGCTAGCGGGGGTCCGGGAGAGCAGTTCTTC. It specifies CASSLAFRASGGPGEQFF.

This clone was counted a single time. The chain is built from TRBV29-1 and TRBJ2-7; unclear D gene. From germline, CDR1 is SQVTM and CDR2 ANQGSEA. V lost 0 bases to trimming and J lost 5 bases, with 11 bases between them. The CDR3 consists of 13 residues. The CDR3 DNA follows: TGCAGCGTTGAAGACTGGCCCCGGGACGAGCAGTACTTC. It codes for CSVEDWPRDEQYF.

The CDR3 DNA reads as TGTGCCAGCAGTTTGGGACAGGGGGTTAGCGGCACAGATACGCAGTATTTT. This encodes CASSLGQGVSGTDTQYF. V gene TRBV28 combines with J gene TRBJ2-3; 11 bases fit TRBD1. After removal of 3 bases from V and 1 base from J, the junction contained 6 bases not matched to a gene. From germline, CDR1 is MDHEN and CDR2 SYDVKM. This CDR3 is built from 17 residues.

The chain joins TRBV28 to TRBJ2-3, with 8 bases matching TRBD1. Trimming cost V 3 bases and J 4 bases; bases outside gene matches: 6. CDR3 length equals 15 residues. From germline, CDR1 is MDHEN and CDR2 SYDVKM. Here the CDR3 reads CASSFRQGAADTQYF. CDR3 DNA: TGTGCCAGCAGTTTCCGCCAGGGGGCCGCAGATACGCAGTATTTT.

The CDR3, as DNA: TGTGCCAGCAGTTCTGAGACAAGGTGGTACAATGAGCAGTTCTTC. It is translated as CASSSETRWYNEQFF. This chain joins TRBV27 and TRBJ2-1; D is uncertain. The germline V gene encodes CDR1 MNHEY and CDR2 SMNVEV (reference sequence). Trimming shortened V by 4 bases and J by 4 bases, and 14 bases separated the two germline ends. The CDR3 is made up of 15 amino acids.

The chain links TRBV2 to TRBJ2-7, with TRBD2 matching over 11 bases. Germline V lookup: CDR1 SNHLY, CDR2 FYNNEI. The CDR3 covers 14 residues. V shed 6 bases and J 3 bases; nucleotides not matched to a gene: 4. The CDR3 region is CASRSTSGIYEQYF. CDR3 DNA: TGTGCCAGCAGATCGACTAGCGGGATCTACGAGCAGTACTTC. The variable domain in full, completed from reference TRBV2 and TRBJ2-7, reads EPEVTQTPSHQVTQMGQEVILRCVPISNHLYFYWYRQILGQKVEFLVSFYNNEISEKSEIFDDQFSVERPDGSNFTLKIRSTKLEDSAMYFCASRSTSGIYEQYFGPGTRLTVT.

This clone was seen more than once but under ten times. The chain couples TRBV28 to TRBJ1-1, with unresolved D. CDR1 and CDR2 (germline): MDHEN, SYDVKM. Trimming left V 5 bases short and J 7 bases short, with 17 bases between. The CDR3 runs 14 residues. The CDR3 is CASSPPDGVSEAFF. CDR3 DNA sequence: TGTGCCAGCAGTCCCCCTGATGGGGTGAGTGAAGCTTTCTTT.

This rearrangement joins TRBV5-1 to TRBJ2-3, with D possibly called TRBD1 or TRBD2 (6 bases each). Trimming cost V 4 bases and J 5 bases, with 17 bases left between them. This CDR3 comprises 15 residues. CDR1 and CDR2 from the germline V gene are SGHRS and YFSETQ. The CDR3 DNA reads as TGCGCCAGCAGCCCCGAGGGGGGACGTAGAGATACGCAGTATTTT. It encodes CASSPEGGRRDTQYF.

The V gene is TRBV7-9, the J gene TRBJ2-7; 7 bases agree with TRBD2. The germline V gene has CDR1 SEHNR and CDR2 FQNEAQ (reference sequence). The CDR3 loop spans 14 amino acids. Trimming took 3 bases from V and 5 from J; bases not matched to a gene: 7. This CDR3 reads CASSFGGRENEQYF. The CDR3 DNA reads as TGTGCCAGCAGCTTCGGCGGGAGAGAAAACGAGCAGTACTTC.

CDR3 amino acids: CASSQVAGTNYGYTF. DNA of the CDR3: TGCGCCAGCAGCCAAGTTGCAGGGACTAACTATGGCTACACCTTC. The chain has TRBV4-3 and TRBJ1-2; possible D gene TRBD1, 5 bases. Trimming shortened V by 1 base and J by 0 bases, and 9 bases separated the two germline ends. This CDR3 comprises 15 residues. Germline CDR1 and CDR2: LGHNA and YSLEER.

The rearrangement joins TRBV29-1 to TRBJ2-1, with TRBD2 as a possible D gene (5 bases). In germline, CDR1 is SQVTM, CDR2 ANQGSEA. V was shortened by 5 bases and J by 2 bases, with 16 bases between the two germline ends. The length of the CDR3 is 15 residues. CDR3 protein: CSVSLSGEPYNEQFF. In DNA, the CDR3 is TGCAGCGTTTCCCTCTCCGGGGAACCCTACAATGAGCAGTTCTTC.

This clone was observed once. The chain uses TRBV6-5 and TRBJ1-4, with TRBD1 as a possible D gene (6 bases). V was trimmed by 9 bases and J by 5 bases, leaving 16 bases between them. The V gene's germline CDR1 is MNHEY and CDR2 SVGAGI. The CDR3 sequence is 14 residues long. CDR3 region: CASARGQENEKLFF. For the CDR3, the DNA is TGTGCCAGTGCCAGGGGCCAGGAGAATGAAAAACTGTTTTTT.

The J gene is TRBJ1-2, the V gene TRBV4-3; 9 bases match TRBD1. Germline CDR1 is LGHNA and CDR2 is YSLEER. The CDR3 is 15 amino acids. J was trimmed by 5 bases and V by 4 bases; bases with no gene match: 8. CDR3 sequence (DNA): TGCGCCAGCAGCCTTTTGACAGGGGGGGGGTATGGCTACACCTTC. Amino acids: CASSLLTGGGYGYTF.

This clone was picked up one time. The V gene is TRBV7-9, the J gene TRBJ1-2; 7 bases map to TRBD1. The CDR3 has 15 residues. The junction had 12 bases not matched to a gene; V was cut back by 5 bases and J by 6 bases. Germline CDR1 reads SEHNR; CDR2 reads FQNEAQ (reference sequence). The CDR3 here is CASSRSDRSMDGYTF. CDR3 bases: TGTGCCAGCAGCAGATCGGACAGGTCTATGGATGGCTACACCTTC.

The chain couples TRBV7-8 to TRBJ2-1, with TRBD2 matching over 8 bases. Germline V gene data show CDR1 as SGHVS and CDR2 as FQNEAQ. The CDR3 has 17 amino acids. The trim removed 1 base at V and 5 bases at J, leaving 10 bases unmatched. The CDR3 DNA reads as TGTGCCAGCAGCTTAGGGCCCCGGGGGGGCGGCCACAATGAGCAGTTCTTC. Amino acid sequence: CASSLGPRGGGHNEQFF.

The gene calls are TRBV5-5 and TRBJ2-1; TRBD2 agrees at 9 bases. The CDR3 is 15 residues long. Trimming took 0 bases from V and 6 from J; bases not matched to a gene: 4. The germline V gene has CDR1 SGHKS and CDR2 YYEKEE (reference sequence). The CDR3 coding sequence is TGTGCCAGCAGCTTGGCTAGCGGGAAGGTCAATGAGCAGTTCTTC. Translation gives CASSLASGKVNEQFF. The entire variable domain, with the rest obtained from reference TRBV5-5 and TRBJ2-1, is as follows: DAGVTQSPTHLIKTRGQQVTLRCSPISGHKSVSWYQQVLGQGPQFIFQYYEKEERGRGNFPDRFSARQFPNYSSELNVNALLLGDSALYLCASSLASGKVNEQFFGPGTRLTVL.

The V call is TRBV2, the J call TRBJ2-7; D is perhaps TRBD2 (6 bases). The CDR3 length is 14 residues. CDR1 is SNHLY, CDR2 FYNNEI, per germline. Trimming cost V 5 bases and J 3 bases, with 14 bases left between them. CDR3 residues: CASSPSWGDYEQYF. The CDR3 region has the DNA TGTGCCAGCAGTCCCTCCTGGGGGGACTACGAGCAGTACTTC.

The V and J genes are TRBV7-2 and TRBJ2-3; TRBD1 or TRBD2 may be the D gene (5 bases each). The V and J ends lost 5 bases and 6 bases respectively, with 18 bases between them. This CDR3 has 15 residues. Germline assignment: CDR1 SGHTA and CDR2 FQGNSA. CDR3 sequence (DNA): TGTGCCAGCAGCGACGGGACGGTTCACTTGGATACGCAGTATTTT. Its protein product is CASSDGTVHLDTQYF.

The V call is TRBV9, the J call TRBJ2-7; the match to TRBD2 covers 7 bases. Trimming cost V 0 bases and J 3 bases; bases outside gene matches: 9. Germline V CDR1 and CDR2: SGDLS, YYNGEE. This CDR3 comprises 16 residues. The CDR3 DNA reads TGTGCCAGCAGCGTAGGAGGCGGGAGCTACGGCTACGAGCAGTACTTC. It is translated as CASSVGGGSYGYEQYF. Based on the CDR3 plus reference TRBV9 and TRBJ2-7, the full variable domain is DSGVTQTPKHLITATGQRVTLRCSPRSGDLSVYWYQQSLDQGLQFLIQYYNGEERAKGNILERFSAQQFPDLHSELNLSSLELGDSALYFCASSVGGGSYGYEQYFGPGTRLTVT.